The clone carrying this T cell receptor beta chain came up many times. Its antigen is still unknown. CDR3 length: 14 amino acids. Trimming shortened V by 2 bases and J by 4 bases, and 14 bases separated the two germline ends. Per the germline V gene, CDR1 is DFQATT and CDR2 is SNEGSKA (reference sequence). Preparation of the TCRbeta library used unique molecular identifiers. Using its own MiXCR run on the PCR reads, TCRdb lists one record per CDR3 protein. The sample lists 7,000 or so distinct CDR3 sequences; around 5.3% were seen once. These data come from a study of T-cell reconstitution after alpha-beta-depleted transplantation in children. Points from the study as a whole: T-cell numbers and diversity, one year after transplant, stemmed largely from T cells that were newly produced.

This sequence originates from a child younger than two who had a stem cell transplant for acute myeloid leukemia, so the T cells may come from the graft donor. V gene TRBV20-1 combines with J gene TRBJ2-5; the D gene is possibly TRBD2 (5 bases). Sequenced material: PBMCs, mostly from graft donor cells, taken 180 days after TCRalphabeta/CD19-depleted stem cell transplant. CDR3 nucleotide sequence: TGCAGTGCTAGATCTAGCTGGGTCGGAGAGACCCAGTACTTC. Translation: CSARSSWVGETQYF.